These T cell receptor beta chains were read from a single sample in a study of blood T cell repertoires in COVID-19. Some clones are missing from TCRdb's copy, which holds only in-frame ones; the method was immunoSEQ multiplex PCR. The sample shows 190,000 or so clones, roughly 92% of them seen only once. Sample: peripheral blood. Every receptor here comes from a man aged 30-40 years with COVID-19, enrolled during active disease. Each CDR3 is given with its conserved first and last residue. The order of the fields is V gene, J gene, clone size, D gene, CDR3 DNA, CDR3 protein. D genes are given only for firm matches. For some rows the clone size is stated as once, few or many, or as a class when expanded; others skip it.

>TRBV4-1|TRBJ1-1|NA|TRBD1
TGCGCCAGCAGCCACAGTCAGGGGGCAGGCACTGAAGCTTTCTTT
CASSHSQGAGTEAFF
>TRBV6-5|TRBJ1-3|NA|TRBD1
TGTGCCAGCTTAGGACAGGCAAGCTCTGGAAACACCATATATTTT
CASLGQASSGNTIYF
>TRBV6-2/TRBV6-3|TRBJ2-1|NA|TRBD2
TGTGCCAGCAGATACGGACTAGCGGGATCCTACAATGAGCAGTTCTTC
CASRYGLAGSYNEQFF
>TRBV4-1|TRBJ1-2|NA|TRBD1
TGCGCCAGCAGCCAAGGGACAGGATCCGGCTACACCTTC
CASSQGTGSGYTF
>TRBV7-9|TRBJ2-7|NA|NA
TGTGCCAGCAGCCAACCTTCGACAGCCAGGAGCTCCTACGAGCAGTACTTC
CASSQPSTARSSYEQYF
>TRBV4-1|TRBJ2-7|NA|NA
TGCGCCAGCAGCCATCCTGCTAGAACCTACGAGCAGTACTTC
CASSHPARTYEQYF
>TRBV12-3/TRBV12-4|TRBJ1-2|NA|NA
TGTGCCAGCAGTTTGAGTCCGCCTTCTGGCTACACCTTC
CASSLSPPSGYTF
>TRBV19|TRBJ2-7|few|TRBD1
TGTGCCAGTAGTAAGAGGGACAGGGCCCACGAGCAGTACTTC
CASSKRDRAHEQYF
>TRBV7-9|TRBJ1-1|NA|NA
TGTGCCAGCAGCGCGTTGGGGGGGAACACTGAAGCTTTCTTT
CASSALGGNTEAFF
>TRBV21-1|TRBJ1-6|NA|NA
TGTGCCAGCAGCAAAACGAGGCAGGGGGCGAATTCACCCCTCCACTTT
CASSKTRQGANSPLHF
>TRBV9|TRBJ1-2|few|NA
TGTGCCAGCAGCTGGGGCGGGATGGCGGGCGGCTACACCTTC
CASSWGGMAGGYTF